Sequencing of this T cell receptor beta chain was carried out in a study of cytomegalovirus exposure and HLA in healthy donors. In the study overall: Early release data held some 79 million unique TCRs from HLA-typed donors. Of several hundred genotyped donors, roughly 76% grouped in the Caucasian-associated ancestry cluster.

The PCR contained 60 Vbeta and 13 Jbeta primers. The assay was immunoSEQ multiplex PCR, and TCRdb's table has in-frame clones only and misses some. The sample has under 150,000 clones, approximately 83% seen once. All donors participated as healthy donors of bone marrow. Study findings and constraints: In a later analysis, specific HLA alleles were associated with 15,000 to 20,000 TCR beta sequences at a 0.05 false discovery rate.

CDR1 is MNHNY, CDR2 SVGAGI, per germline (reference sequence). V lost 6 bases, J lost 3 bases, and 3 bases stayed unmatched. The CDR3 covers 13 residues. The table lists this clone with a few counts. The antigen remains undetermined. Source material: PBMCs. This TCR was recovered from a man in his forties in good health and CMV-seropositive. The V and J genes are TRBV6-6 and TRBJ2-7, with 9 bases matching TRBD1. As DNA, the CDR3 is TGTGCCAGCAGGGGACAGGGTTACTACGAGCAGTACTTC. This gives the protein CASRGQGYYEQYF.